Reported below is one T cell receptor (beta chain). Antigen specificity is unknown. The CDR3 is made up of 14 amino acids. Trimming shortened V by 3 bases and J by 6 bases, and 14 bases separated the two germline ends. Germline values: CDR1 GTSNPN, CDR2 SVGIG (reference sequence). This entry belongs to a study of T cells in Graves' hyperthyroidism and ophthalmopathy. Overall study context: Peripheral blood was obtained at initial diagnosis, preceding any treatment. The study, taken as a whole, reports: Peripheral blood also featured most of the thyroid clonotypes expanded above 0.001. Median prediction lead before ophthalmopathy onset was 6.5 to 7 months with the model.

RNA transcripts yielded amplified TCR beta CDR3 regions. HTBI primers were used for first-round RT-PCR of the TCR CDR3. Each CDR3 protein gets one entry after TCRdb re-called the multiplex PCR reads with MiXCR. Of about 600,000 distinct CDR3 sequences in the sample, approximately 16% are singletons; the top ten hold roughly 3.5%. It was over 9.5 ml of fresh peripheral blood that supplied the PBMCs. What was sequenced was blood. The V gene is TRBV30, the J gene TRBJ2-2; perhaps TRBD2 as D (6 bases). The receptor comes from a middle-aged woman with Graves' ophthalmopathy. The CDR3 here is CAWSAQRLAGELFF. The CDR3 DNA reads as TGTGCCTGGAGCGCTCAAAGACTAGCCGGGGAGCTGTTTTTT.